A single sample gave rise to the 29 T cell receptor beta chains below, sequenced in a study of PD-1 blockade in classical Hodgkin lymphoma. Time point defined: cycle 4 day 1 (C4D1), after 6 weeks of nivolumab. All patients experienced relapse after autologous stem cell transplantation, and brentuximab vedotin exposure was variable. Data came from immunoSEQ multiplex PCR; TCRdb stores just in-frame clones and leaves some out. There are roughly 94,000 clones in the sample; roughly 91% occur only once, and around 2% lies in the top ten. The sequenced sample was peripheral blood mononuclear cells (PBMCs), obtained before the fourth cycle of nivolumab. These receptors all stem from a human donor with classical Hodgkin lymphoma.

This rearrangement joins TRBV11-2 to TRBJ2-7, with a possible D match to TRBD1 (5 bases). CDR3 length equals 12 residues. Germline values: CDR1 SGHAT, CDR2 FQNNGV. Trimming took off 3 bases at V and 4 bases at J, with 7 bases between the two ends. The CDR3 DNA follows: TGTGCCAGCAGCTTCCAGGGATACGAGCAGTACTTC. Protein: CASSFQGYEQYF.

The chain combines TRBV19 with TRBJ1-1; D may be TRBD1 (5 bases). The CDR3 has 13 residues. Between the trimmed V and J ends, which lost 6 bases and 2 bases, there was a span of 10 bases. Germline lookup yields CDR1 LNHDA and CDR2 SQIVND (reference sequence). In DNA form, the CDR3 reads TGTGCCAGTAGCGCAGGGATAAACACTGAAGCTTTCTTT. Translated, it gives CASSAGINTEAFF.

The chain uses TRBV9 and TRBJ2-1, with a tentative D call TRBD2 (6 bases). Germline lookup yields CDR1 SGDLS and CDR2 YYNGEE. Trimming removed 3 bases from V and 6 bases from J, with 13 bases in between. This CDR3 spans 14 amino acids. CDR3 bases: TGTGCCAGCAGCGAGTGGGGCGGGGCCAATGAGCAGTTCTTC. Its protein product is CASSEWGGANEQFF.

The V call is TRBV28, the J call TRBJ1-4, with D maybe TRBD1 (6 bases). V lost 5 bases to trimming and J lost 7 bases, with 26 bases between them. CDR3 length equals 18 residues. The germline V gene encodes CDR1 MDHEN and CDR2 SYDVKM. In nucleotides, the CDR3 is TGTGCCAGCAGTCGTTTGACCAACACAGGGAGAGTTGGTGAAAAACTGTTTTTT. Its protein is CASSRLTNTGRVGEKLFF.

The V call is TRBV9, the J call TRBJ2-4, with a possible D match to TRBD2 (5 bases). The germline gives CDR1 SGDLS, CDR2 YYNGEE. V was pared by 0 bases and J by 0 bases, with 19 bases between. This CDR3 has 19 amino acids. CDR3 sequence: CASSVVDFPAPGAKNIQYF. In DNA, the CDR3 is TGTGCCAGCAGCGTAGTGGACTTCCCCGCCCCGGGAGCCAAAAACATTCAGTACTTC.

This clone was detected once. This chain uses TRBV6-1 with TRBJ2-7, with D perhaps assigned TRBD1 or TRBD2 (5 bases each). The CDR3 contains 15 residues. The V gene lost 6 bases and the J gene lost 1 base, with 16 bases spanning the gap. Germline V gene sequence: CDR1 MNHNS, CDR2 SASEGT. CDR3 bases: TGTGCCAGCAGGCCCCGGTGGGGGAGTTCCTACGAGCAGTACTTC. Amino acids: CASRPRWGSSYEQYF.

In DNA, the CDR3 is TGTGCCAGCAGCCCTTACACTGAAGCTTTCTTT. Its protein is CASSPYTEAFF. This sequence joins TRBV9 and TRBJ1-1; the D is unclear. Germline V gene data show CDR1 as SGDLS and CDR2 as YYNGEE. This CDR3 is built from 11 residues. V lost 4 bases and J lost 3, with 4 bases in between.

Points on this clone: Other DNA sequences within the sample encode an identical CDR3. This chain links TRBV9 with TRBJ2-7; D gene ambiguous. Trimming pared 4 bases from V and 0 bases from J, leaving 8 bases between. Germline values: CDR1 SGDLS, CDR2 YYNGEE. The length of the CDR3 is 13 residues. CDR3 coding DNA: TGTGCCAGCAGCCCCACCGGCTCCTACGAGCAGTACTTC. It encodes CASSPTGSYEQYF.

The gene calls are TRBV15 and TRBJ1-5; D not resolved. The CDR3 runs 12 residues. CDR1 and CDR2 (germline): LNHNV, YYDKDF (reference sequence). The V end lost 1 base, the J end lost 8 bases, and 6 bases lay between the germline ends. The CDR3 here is CATSRVGEPQHF. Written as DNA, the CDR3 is TGTGCCACCAGCAGAGTAGGAGAGCCCCAGCATTTT.

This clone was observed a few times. The CDR3 bases are TGTGCCAGCAGTTCCGAAGACTACACTGAAGCTTTCTTT. Protein: CASSSEDYTEAFF. The chain joins TRBV6-5 to TRBJ1-1; D not certain. Trimming took 4 bases from V and 3 from J, leaving 9 bases between them. CDR1 is MNHEY, CDR2 SVGAGI, per germline. The CDR3 runs 13 residues.

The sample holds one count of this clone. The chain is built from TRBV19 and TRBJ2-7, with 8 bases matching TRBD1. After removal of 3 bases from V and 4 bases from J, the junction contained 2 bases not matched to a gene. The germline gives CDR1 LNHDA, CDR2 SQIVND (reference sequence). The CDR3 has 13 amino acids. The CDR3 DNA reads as TGTGCCAGTAGTATCGGACAGGGTTACGAGCAGTACTTC. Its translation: CASSIGQGYEQYF.

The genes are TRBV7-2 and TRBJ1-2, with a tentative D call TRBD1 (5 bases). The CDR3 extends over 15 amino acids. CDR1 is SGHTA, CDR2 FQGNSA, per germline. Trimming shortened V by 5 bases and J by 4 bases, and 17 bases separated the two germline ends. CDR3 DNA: TGTGCCAGCAGCCGCGGGCGGGGGTGGACCTATGGCTACACCTTC. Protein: CASSRGRGWTYGYTF.

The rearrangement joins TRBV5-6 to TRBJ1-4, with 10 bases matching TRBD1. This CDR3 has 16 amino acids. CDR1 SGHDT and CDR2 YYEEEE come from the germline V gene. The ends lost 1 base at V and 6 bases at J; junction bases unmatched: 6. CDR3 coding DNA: TGTGCCAGCAGCTTGTATCGGGGGACAGGGGATGAAAAACTGTTTTTT. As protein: CASSLYRGTGDEKLFF.

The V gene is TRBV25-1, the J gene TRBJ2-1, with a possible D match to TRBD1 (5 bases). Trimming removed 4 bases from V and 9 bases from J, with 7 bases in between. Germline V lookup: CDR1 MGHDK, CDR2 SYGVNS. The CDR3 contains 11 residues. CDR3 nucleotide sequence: TGTGCCAGCAGTGCCCAGGGTGAGCAGTTCTTC. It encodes CASSAQGEQFF.

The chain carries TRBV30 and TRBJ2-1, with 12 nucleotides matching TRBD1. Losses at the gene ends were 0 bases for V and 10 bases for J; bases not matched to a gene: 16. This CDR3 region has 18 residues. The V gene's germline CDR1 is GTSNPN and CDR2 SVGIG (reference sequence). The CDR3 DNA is TGTGCCTGGAGTGTCCTCCGGGGACAGGGGGCTGGGAGCATGGAGCAGTTCTTC. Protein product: CAWSVLRGQGAGSMEQFF.

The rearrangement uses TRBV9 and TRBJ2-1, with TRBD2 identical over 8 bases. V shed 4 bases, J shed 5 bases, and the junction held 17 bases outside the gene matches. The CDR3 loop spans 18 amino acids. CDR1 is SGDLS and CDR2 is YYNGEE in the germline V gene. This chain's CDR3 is CASSPRFGPAGDDNEQFF. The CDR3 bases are TGTGCCAGCAGCCCCCGGTTTGGGCCAGCGGGAGACGACAATGAGCAGTTCTTC. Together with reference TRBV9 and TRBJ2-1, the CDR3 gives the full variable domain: DSGVTQTPKHLITATGQRVTLRCSPRSGDLSVYWYQQSLDQGLQFLIQYYNGEERAKGNILERFSAQQFPDLHSELNLSSLELGDSALYFCASSPRFGPAGDDNEQFFGPGTRLTVL.

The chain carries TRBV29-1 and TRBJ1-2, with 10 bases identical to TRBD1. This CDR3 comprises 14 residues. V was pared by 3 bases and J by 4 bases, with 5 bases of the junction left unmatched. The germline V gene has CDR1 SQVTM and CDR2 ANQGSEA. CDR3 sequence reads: CSVEGTGVAYGYTF. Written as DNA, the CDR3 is TGCAGCGTTGAGGGGACAGGGGTTGCCTATGGCTACACCTTC.

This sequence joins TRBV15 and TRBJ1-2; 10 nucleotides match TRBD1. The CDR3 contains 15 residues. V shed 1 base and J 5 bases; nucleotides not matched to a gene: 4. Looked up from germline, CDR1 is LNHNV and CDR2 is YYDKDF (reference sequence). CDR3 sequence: CATSRGGTGEYGYTF. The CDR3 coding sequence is TGTGCCACCAGCAGAGGGGGGACAGGGGAGTATGGCTACACCTTC.

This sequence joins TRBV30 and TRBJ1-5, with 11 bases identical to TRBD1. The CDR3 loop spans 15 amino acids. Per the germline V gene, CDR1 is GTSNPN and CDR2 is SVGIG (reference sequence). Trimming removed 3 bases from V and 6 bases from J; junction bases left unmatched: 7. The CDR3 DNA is TGTGCCTGGAGACCGGGACAGGGGGACGGTCAGCCCCAGCATTTT. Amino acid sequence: CAWRPGQGDGQPQHF.

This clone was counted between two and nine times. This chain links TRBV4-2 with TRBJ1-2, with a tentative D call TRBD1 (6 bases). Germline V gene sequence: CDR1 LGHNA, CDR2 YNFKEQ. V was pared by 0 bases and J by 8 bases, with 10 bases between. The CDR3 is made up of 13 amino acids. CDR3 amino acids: CASSQEQGSGYTF. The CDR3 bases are TGTGCCAGCAGCCAAGAACAGGGCAGCGGCTACACCTTC.

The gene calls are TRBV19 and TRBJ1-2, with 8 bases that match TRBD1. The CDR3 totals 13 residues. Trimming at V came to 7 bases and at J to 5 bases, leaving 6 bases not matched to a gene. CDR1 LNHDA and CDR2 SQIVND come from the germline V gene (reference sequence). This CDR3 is CASTPTGVYGYTF. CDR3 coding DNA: TGTGCCAGTACCCCGACAGGGGTTTATGGCTACACCTTC. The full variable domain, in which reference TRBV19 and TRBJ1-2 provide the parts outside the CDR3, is DGGITQSPKYLFRKEGQNVTLSCEQNLNHDAMYWYRQDPGQGLRLIYYSQIVNDFQKGDIAEGYSVSREKKESFPLTVTSAQKNPTAFYLCASTPTGVYGYTFGSGTRLTVV.

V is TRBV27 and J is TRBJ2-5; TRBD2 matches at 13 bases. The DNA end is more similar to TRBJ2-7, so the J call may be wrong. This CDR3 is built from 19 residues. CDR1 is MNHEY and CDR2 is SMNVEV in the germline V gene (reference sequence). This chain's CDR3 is CASSFKAGTSGTGIYEQYF. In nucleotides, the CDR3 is TGTGCCAGCAGTTTCAAAGCCGGGACTAGCGGGACCGGGATCTACGAGCAGTACTTC.

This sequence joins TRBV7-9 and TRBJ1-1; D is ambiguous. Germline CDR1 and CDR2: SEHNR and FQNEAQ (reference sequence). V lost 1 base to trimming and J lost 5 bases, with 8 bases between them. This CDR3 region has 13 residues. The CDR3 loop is CASSLESGTEAFF. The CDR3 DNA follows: TGTGCCAGCAGCTTAGAATCGGGTACTGAAGCTTTCTTT.

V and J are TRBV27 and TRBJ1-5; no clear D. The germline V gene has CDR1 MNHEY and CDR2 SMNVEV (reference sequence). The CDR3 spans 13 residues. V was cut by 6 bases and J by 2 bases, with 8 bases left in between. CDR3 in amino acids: CASRGWGNQPQHF. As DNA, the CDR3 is TGTGCCAGCAGGGGATGGGGCAATCAGCCCCAGCATTTT.

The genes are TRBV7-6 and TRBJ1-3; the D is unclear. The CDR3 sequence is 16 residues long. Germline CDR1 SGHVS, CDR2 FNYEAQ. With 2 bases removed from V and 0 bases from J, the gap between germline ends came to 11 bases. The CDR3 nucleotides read TGTGCCAGCAGCTTATCGGACGGACGCTCTGGAAACACCATATATTTT. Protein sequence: CASSLSDGRSGNTIYF.

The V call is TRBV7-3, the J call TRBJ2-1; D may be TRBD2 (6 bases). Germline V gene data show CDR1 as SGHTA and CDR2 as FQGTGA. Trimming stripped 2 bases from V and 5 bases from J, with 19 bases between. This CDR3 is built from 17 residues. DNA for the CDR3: TGTGCCAGCAGCTTACATCCTAGCGCCTATTTCGACAATGAGCAGTTCTTC. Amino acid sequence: CASSLHPSAYFDNEQFF.

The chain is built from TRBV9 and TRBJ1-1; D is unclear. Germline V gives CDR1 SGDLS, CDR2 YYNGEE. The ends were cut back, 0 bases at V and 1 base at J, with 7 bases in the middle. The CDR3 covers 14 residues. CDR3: CASSVEVWNTEAFF. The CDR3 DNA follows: TGTGCCAGCAGCGTAGAGGTCTGGAACACTGAAGCTTTCTTT.

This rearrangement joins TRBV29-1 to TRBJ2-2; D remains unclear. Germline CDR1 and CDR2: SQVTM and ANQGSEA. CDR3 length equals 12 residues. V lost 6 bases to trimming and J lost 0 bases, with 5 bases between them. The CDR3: CSVRSNTGELFF. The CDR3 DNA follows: TGCAGCGTAAGGTCGAACACCGGGGAGCTGTTTTTT.

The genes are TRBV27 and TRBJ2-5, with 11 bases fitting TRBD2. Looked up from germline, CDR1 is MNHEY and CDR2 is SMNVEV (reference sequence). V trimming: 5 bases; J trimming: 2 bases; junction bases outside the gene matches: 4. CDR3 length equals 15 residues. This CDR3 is CASSNWTSGQETQYF. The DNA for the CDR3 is TGTGCCAGCAGTAATTGGACTAGCGGGCAAGAGACCCAGTACTTC.